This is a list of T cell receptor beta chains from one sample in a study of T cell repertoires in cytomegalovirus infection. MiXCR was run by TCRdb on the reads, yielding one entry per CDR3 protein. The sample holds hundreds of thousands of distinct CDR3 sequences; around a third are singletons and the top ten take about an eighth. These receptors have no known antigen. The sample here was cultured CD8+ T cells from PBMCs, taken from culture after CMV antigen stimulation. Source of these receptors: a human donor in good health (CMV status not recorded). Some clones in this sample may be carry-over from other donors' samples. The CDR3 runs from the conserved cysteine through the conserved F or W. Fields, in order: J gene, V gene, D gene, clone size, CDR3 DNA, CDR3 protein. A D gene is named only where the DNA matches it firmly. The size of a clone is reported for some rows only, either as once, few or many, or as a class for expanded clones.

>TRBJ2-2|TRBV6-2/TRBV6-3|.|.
TGTGCCAGCAGTTTATACGGCAACACCGGGGAGCTGTTTTTT
CASSLYGNTGELFF
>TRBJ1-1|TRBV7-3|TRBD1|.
TGTGCCAGCAGCTTAAGGGGACAGGGGTTTGTGAACACTGAAGCTTTCTTT
CASSLRGQGFVNTEAFF
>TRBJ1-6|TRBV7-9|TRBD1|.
TGTGCCAGCAGCCCCGTAGGCAGGGGGCTACCCCTCCACTTT
CASSPVGRGLPLHF
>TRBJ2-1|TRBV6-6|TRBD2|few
TGTGCCAGCAGTCCGCTAGCGGGGGGTGGCAATGAGCAGTTCTTC
CASSPLAGGGNEQFF
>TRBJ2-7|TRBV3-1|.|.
TGTGCCAGCAGGGCCGGGATCCACTCCTACGAGCAGTACTTC
CASRAGIHSYEQYF
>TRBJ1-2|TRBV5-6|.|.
TGTGCCAGCAGCTTTGTCCACCGAGACAGCAAATCTTACAACTATGGCTACACCTTC
CASSFVHRDSKSYNYGYTF
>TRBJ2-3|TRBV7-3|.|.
TGTGCCAGCAGCTTAACGTTGCGGGGCGCAGATACGCAGTATTTT
CASSLTLRGADTQYF
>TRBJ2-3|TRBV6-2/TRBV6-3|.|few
TGTGCCAGCAGCATCCTCCGTGATACGCAGTATTTT
CASSILRDTQYF
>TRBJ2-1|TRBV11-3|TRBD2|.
TGTGCCAGCAGCTCCCGCGAGGGGGGGGTAGCGGGGGGATACAATGAGCAGTTCTTC
CASSSREGGVAGGYNEQFF
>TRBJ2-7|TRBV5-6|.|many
TGTGCCAGCAGCTTTTCATACTCCTACGAGCAGTACTTC
CASSFSYSYEQYF
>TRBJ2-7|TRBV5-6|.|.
TGTGCCAGCAGCCCTCAGGGGGGACAGAGCTACGAGCAGTACTTC
CASSPQGGQSYEQYF
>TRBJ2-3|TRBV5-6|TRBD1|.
TGTGCCAGCAGCTTGGACGGGACAGGAATATTGGATACGCAGTATTTT
CASSLDGTGILDTQYF
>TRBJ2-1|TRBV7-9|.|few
TGTGCCAGCAGCCCCCCCGGGCAAAGGAATGAGCAGTTCTTC
CASSPPGQRNEQFF
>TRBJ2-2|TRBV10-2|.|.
TGCGCCAGCAGTGAGAGGGGGGGGAGCACCGGGGAGCTGTTTTTT
CASSERGGSTGELFF
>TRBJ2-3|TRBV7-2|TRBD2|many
TGTGCCAGCAGCCCCGTGGATCTAGCGGGTGACACAGATACGCAGTATTTT
CASSPVDLAGDTDTQYF
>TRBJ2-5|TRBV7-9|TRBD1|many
TGTGCCAGCAGCTTAGTTGGGACAGGTGTCTCTCGGGAGACCCAGTACTTC
CASSLVGTGVSRETQYF
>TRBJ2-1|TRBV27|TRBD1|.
TGTGCCAGCAGTTTAACAGGGACAGGGATACATGAGCAGTTCTTC
CASSLTGTGIHEQFF
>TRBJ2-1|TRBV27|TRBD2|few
TGTGCCAGCAGTCCTTCCGCGGGGGATAGCTCCTACAATGAGCAGTTCTTC
CASSPSAGDSSYNEQFF
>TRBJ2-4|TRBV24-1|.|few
TGTGCCACCAGTGTTCAGTCCGGGGACAAAAACATTCAGTACTTC
CATSVQSGDKNIQYF
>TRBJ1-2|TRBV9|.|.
TGTGCCAGCAGCGCCCCGAGGGGGAATCACTATGGCTACACCTTC
CASSAPRGNHYGYTF
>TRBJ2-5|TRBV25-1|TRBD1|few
TGTGCCAGCAGTGACCGGACAGGGATGGAGACCCAGTACTTC
CASSDRTGMETQYF
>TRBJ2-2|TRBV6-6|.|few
TGTGCCAGCAGTTACTATTTTAGGGGAGGCACCGGGGAGCTGTTTTTT
CASSYYFRGGTGELFF
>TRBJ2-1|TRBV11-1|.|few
TGTGCCACCCTCGGAGGTCATGAGCAGTTCTTC
CATLGGHEQFF
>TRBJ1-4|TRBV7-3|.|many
TGTGCCAGCAGCTTATCGGGGGCAACTAATGAAAAACTGTTTTTT
CASSLSGATNEKLFF
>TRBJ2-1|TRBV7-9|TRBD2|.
TGTGCCAGCAGCTTACTAGCGGGGGGGCCTCTGGATGAGCAGTTCTTC
CASSLLAGGPLDEQFF
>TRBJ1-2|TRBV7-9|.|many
TGTGCCAGCAGCCTCCGGGACACCTTTAACTATGGCTACACCTTC
CASSLRDTFNYGYTF
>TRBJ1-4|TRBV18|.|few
TGTGCCAGCTCACCAGAAGGTGGGCGAGGTGAAAAACTGTTTTTT
CASSPEGGRGEKLFF
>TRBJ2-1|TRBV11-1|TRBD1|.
TGTGCCAGCAGCTCCCGCTGGGACAGGGGGTATAATGAGCAGTTCTTC
CASSSRWDRGYNEQFF
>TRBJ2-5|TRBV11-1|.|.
TGTGCCAGCAGCCCGGGCCTCCAACTTAAAGAGACCCAGTACTTC
CASSPGLQLKETQYF
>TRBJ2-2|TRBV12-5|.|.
TGTGCTAGTGGTTTGGAGAAGGGCACCGGGGAGCTGTTTTTT
CASGLEKGTGELFF
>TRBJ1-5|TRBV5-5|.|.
TGTGCCAGCAGCTTGGGAGGAATAAGTCAGCCCCAGCATTTT
CASSLGGISQPQHF
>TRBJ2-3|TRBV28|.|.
TGTGCCAGCAGTGGGGGGGGGGCGGAGGTGGATACGCAGTATTTT
CASSGGGAEVDTQYF
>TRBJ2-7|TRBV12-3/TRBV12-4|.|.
TGTGCCAGCTGTTTAAACCCCGAGGCAAGGGAGCAGTACTTC
CASCLNPEAREQYF
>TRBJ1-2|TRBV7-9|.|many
TGTGCCAGCAGGACCATCGTTTCAGGACAATATGGCTACACCTTC
CASRTIVSGQYGYTF
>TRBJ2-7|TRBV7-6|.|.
TGTGCCAGCTACCCCGGGAGCTCCTACGAGCAGTACTTC
CASYPGSSYEQYF
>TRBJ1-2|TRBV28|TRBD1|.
TGTGCCAGCAGTTTAGGATGGGGACAGCCGTCGGGCTACACCTTC
CASSLGWGQPSGYTF
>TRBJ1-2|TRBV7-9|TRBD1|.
TGTGCCAGCAGCCCCGACCGACAGGGAGACTATGGCTACACCTTC
CASSPDRQGDYGYTF
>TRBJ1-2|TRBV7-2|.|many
TGTGCCAGCAGCTTAGGCGGTGGCGGGGGACGAGGCTACACCTTC
CASSLGGGGGRGYTF
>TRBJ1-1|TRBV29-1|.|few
TGCAGCGTTGTCGGGGACTTATGGAACACTGAAGCTTTCTTT
CSVVGDLWNTEAFF
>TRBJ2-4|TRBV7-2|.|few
TGTGCCAGCAGCCAAGGGGGGGTGTGGTACTTC
CASSQGGVWYF
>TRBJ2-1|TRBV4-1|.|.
TGCGCCAGCAGCCACCAGGGTCTCGGCTTTGAGCAGTTCTTC
CASSHQGLGFEQFF
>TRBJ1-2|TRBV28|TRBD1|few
TGTGCCAGCAGTATTAACCGGGACAGGGGAGACTATGGCTACACCTTC
CASSINRDRGDYGYTF
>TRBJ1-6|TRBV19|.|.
TGTGCCAGTAGTATGAGTTTCCGGGAGTACTATAATTCACCCCTCCACTTT
CASSMSFREYYNSPLHF
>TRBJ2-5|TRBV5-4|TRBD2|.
TGTGCCAGCAGCTACCCTCCTAGCGGAACACATCAAGAGACCCAGTACTTC
CASSYPPSGTHQETQYF
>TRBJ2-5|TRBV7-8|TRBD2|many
TGTGCCAGCAGCTTAACTAGCGGGGGGGACCAAGAGACCCAGTACTTC
CASSLTSGGDQETQYF
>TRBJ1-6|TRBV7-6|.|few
TGTGCCAGCAGCCTGACCGTGGTAGGGAATTCACCCCTCCACTTT
CASSLTVVGNSPLHF
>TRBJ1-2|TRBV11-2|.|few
TGTGCCAGCCTGGGGGCCCTTGGCTACACCTTC
CASLGALGYTF
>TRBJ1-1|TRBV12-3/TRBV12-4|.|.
TGTGCCAGCAGTTTACGGTTGGGCAGCATGAACACTGAAGCTTTCTTT
CASSLRLGSMNTEAFF
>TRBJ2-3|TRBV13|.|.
TGTGCCAGCAGCTTAGAGGTGCCTACGCAGTATTTT
CASSLEVPTQYF
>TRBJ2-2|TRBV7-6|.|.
TGTGCCAGCAGCTTAGAGGCCTCTGGGAACACCGGGGAGCTGTTTTTT
CASSLEASGNTGELFF
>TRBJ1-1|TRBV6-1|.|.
TGTGCCAGCACCTTCCTACAGAACACTGAAGCTTTCTTT
CASTFLQNTEAFF
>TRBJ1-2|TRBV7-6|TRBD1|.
TGTGCCAGCAGCTTAGCAACAGGGGGCGGTGGCTACACCTTC
CASSLATGGGGYTF
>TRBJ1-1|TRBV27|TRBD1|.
TGTGCCAGCAGCCTACAGGGGGTCTGGACTGAAGCTTTCTTT
CASSLQGVWTEAFF
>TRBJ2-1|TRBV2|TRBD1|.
TGTGCCAGCAGGCCGGGCAGGGGGTTGCACAATGAGCAGTTCTTC
CASRPGRGLHNEQFF